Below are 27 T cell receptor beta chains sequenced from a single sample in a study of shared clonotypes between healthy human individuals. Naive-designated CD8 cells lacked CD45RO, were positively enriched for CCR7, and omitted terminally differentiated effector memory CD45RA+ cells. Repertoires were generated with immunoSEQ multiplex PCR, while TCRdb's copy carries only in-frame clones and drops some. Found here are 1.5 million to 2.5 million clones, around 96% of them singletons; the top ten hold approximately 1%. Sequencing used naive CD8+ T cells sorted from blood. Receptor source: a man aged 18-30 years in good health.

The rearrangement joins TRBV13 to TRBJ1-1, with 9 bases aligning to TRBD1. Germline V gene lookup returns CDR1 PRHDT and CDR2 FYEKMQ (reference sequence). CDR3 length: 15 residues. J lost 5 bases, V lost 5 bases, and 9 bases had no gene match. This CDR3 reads CASSTEQGARTEAFF. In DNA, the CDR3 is TGTGCCAGCAGCACCGAACAGGGGGCCCGGACTGAAGCTTTCTTT. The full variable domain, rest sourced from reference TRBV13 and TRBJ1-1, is AAGVIQSPRHLIKEKRETATLKCYPIPRHDTVYWYQQGPGQDPQFLISFYEKMQSDKGSIPDRFSAQQFSDYHSELNMSSLELGDSALYFCASSTEQGARTEAFFGQGTRLTVV.

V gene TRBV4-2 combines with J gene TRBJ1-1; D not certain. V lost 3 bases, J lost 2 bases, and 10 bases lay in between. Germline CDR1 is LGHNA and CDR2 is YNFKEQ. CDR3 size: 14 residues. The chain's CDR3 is CASSHPGLNTEAFF. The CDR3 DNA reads TGTGCCAGCAGCCATCCCGGATTAAACACTGAAGCTTTCTTT.

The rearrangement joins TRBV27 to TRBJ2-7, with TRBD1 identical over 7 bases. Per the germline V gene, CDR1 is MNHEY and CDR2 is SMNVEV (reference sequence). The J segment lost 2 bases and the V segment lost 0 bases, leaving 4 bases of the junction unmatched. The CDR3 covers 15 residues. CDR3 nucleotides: TGTGCCAGCAGTTTATCACAGGGGTTTCCCTACGAGCAGTACTTC. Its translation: CASSLSQGFPYEQYF.

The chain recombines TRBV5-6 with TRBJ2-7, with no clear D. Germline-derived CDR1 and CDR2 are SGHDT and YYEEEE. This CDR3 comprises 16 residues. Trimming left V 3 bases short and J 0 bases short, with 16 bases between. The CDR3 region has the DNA TGTGCCAGCAGCTCCCCCCCCGCCGATGGCTCCTACGAGCAGTACTTC. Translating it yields CASSSPPADGSYEQYF.

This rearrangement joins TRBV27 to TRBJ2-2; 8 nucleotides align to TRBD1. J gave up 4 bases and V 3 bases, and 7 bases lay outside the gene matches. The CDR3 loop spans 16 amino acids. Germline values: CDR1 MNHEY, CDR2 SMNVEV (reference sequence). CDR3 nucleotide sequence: TGTGCCAGCAGTTTCCAGGGGGCGCAGAGCACCGGGGAGCTGTTTTTT. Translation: CASSFQGAQSTGELFF.

The CDR3 DNA reads TGTGCCTGGAGTGAGAGGGGGGCCTATGGCTACACCTTC. As protein: CAWSERGAYGYTF. The rearrangement uses TRBV30 and TRBJ1-2, with D possibly being TRBD1 (6 bases). Trimming shortened V by 1 base and J by 4 bases, and 10 bases separated the two germline ends. The CDR3 runs 13 residues. CDR1 and CDR2 from the germline V gene are GTSNPN and SVGIG (reference sequence).

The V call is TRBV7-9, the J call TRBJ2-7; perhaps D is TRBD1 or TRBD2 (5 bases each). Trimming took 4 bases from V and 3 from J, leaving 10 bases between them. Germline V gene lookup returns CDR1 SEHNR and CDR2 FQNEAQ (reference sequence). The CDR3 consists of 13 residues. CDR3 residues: CASSSGPHYEQYF. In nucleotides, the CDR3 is TGTGCCAGCAGCTCGGGACCACACTACGAGCAGTACTTC.

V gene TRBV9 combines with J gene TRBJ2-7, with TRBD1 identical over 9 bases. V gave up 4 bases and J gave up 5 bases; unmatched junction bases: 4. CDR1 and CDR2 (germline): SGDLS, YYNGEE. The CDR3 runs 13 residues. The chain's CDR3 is CASSSWTGDEQYF. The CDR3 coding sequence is TGTGCCAGCAGCTCATGGACAGGGGACGAGCAGTACTTC.

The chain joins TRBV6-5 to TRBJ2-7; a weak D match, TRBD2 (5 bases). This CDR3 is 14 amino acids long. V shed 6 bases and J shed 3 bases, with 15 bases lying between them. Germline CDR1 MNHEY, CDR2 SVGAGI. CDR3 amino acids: CASSPGVAHYEQYF. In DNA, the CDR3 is TGTGCCAGCAGCCCCGGGGTCGCCCACTACGAGCAGTACTTC.

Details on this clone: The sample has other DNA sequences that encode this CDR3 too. The DNA for the CDR3 is TGTGCCAGCAGCGTCTCGGGACTAGCTTACGAGCAGTACTTC. Translation: CASSVSGLAYEQYF. V gene TRBV9 combines with J gene TRBJ2-7; 9 nucleotides line up with TRBD2. After removal of 2 bases from V and 4 bases from J, the junction contained 4 bases not matched to a gene. Germline values: CDR1 SGDLS, CDR2 YYNGEE. This CDR3 comprises 14 residues.

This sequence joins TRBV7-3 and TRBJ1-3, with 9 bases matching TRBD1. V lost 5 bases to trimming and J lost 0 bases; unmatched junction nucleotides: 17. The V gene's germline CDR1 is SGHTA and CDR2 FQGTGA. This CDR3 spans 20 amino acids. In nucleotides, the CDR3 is TGTGCCAGCAGCGTTACGTCCCAGGACAGGGGCCACGGCTCTGGAAACACCATATATTTT. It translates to CASSVTSQDRGHGSGNTIYF.

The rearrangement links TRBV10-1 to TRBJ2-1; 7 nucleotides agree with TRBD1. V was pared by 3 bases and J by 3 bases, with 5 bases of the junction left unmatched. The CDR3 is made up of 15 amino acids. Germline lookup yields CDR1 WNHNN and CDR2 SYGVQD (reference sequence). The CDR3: CASSDTTGLYNEQFF. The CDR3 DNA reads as TGCGCCAGCAGTGACACGACAGGGCTCTACAATGAGCAGTTCTTC.

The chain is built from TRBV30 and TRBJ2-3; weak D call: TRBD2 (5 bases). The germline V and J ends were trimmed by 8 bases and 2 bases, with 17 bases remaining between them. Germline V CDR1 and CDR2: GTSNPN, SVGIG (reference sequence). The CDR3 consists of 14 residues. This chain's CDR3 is CAGKSLGITDTQYF. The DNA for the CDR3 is TGTGCCGGAAAGTCCCTCGGGATCACAGATACGCAGTATTTT.

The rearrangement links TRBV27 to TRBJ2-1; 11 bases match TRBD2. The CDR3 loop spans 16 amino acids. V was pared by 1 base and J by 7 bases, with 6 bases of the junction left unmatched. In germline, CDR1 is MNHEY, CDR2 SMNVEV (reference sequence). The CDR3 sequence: CASSLLTTSGANEQFF. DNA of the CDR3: TGTGCCAGCAGTTTATTGACGACTAGCGGGGCGAATGAGCAGTTCTTC.

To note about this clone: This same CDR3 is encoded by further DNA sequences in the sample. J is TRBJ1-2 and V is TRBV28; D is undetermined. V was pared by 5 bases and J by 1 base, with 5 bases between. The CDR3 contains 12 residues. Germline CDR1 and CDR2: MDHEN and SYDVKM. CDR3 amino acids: CASSLDNYGYTF. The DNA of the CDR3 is TGTGCCAGCAGTCTAGATAACTATGGCTACACCTTC.

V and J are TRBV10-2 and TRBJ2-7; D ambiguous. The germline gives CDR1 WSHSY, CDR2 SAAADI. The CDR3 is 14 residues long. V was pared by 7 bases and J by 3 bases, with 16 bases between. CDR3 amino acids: CASTRTPEGYEQYF. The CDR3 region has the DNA TGCGCCAGCACCAGAACTCCCGAAGGCTACGAGCAGTACTTC.

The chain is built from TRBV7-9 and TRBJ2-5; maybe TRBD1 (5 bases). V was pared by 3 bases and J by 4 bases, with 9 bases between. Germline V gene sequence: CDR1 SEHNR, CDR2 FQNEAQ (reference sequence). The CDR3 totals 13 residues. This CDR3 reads CASSLGQPETQYF. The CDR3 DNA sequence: TGTGCCAGCAGCTTGGGGCAGCCAGAGACCCAGTACTTC. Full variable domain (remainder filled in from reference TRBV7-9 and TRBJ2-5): DTGVSQNPRHKITKRGQNVTFRCDPISEHNRLYWYRQTLGQGPEFLTYFQNEAQLEKSRLLSDRFSAERPKGSFSTLEIQRTEQGDSAMYLCASSLGQPETQYFGPGTRLLVL.

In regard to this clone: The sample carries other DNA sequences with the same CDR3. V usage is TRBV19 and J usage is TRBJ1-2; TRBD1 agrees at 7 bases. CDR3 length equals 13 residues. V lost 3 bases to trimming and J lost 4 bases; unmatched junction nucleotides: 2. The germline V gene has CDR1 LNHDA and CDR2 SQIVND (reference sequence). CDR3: CASSMGQPYGYTF. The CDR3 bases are TGTGCCAGTAGTATGGGACAGCCCTATGGCTACACCTTC.

The CDR3 region has the DNA TGTGCCAGCAGCTCGCTACAGGGGTCATCACCCCTCCACTTT. Translated, it gives CASSSLQGSSPLHF. V gene TRBV5-8 combines with J gene TRBJ1-6, with TRBD1 matching 7 bases. Germline loops: CDR1 SGHTS, CDR2 YDEGEE. This CDR3 region has 14 residues. J lost 10 bases, V lost 3 bases, and 7 bases had no gene match.

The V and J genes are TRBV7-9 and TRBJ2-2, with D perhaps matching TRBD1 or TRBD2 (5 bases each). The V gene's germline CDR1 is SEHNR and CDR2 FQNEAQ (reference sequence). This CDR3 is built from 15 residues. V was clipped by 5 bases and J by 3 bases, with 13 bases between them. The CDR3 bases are TGTGCCAGCAGCCGGGAAGGGACGGACACCGGGGAGCTGTTTTTT. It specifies CASSREGTDTGELFF.

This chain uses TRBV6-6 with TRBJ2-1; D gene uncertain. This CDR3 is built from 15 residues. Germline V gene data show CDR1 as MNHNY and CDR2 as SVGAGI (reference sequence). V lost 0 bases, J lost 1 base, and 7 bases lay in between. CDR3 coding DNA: TGTGCCAGCAGTTACTCAGACGGATCCTACAATGAGCAGTTCTTC. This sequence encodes CASSYSDGSYNEQFF.

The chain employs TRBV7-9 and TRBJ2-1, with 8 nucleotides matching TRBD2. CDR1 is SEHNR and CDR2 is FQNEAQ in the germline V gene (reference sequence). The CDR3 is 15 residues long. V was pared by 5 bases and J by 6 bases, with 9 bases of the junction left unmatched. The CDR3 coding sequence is TGTGCCAGCAGCCCCCGGGAGGGCCTGGGCAATGAGCAGTTCTTC. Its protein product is CASSPREGLGNEQFF.

Here the CDR3 reads CASSPGWGSDEKLFF. For the CDR3, the DNA is TGTGCCAGCAGCCCCGGGTGGGGGTCCGATGAAAAACTGTTTTTT. The gene calls are TRBV5-6 and TRBJ1-4, with D possibly TRBD1 on 5 matching bases. The CDR3 consists of 15 residues. V dropped 4 bases and J dropped 6 bases, with 16 bases sitting between them. Germline V lookup: CDR1 SGHDT, CDR2 YYEEEE. The variable domain in full, with the rest retrieved from reference TRBV5-6 and TRBJ1-4, is DAGVTQSPTHLIKTRGQQVTLRCSPKSGHDTVSWYQQALGQGPQFIFQYYEEEERQRGNFPDRFSGHQFPNYSSELNVNALLLGDSALYLCASSPGWGSDEKLFFGSGTQLSVL.

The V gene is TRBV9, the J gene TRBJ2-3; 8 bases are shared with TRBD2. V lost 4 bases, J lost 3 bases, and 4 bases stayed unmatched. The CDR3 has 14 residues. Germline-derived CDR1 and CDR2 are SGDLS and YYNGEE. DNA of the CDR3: TGTGCCAGCAGCCTCGAGCGGGAGACAGATACGCAGTATTTT. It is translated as CASSLERETDTQYF.

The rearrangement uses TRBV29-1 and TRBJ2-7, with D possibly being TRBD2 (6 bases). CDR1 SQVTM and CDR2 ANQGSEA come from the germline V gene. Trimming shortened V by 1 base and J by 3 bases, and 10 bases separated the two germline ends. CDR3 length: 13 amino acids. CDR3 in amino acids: CSVEGGGNYEQYF. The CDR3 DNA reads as TGCAGCGTTGAAGGGGGCGGGAACTACGAGCAGTACTTC.

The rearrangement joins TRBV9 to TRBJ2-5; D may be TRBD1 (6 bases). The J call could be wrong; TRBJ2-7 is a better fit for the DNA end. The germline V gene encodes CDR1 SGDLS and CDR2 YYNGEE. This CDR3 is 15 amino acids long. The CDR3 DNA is TGTGCCAGCAGCGTAGCTGGAACAGGGCGTGACGAGCAGTACTTC. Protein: CASSVAGTGRDEQYF.

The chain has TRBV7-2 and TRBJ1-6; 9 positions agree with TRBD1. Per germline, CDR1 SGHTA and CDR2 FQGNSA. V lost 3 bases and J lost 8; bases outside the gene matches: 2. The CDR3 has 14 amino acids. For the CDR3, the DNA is TGTGCCAGCAGCTTTGACAGGGGGTATTCACCCCTCCACTTT. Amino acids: CASSFDRGYSPLHF. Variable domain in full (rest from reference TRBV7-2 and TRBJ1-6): GAGVSQSPSNKVTEKGKDVELRCDPISGHTALYWYRQSLGQGLEFLIYFQGNSAPDKSGLPSDRFSAERTGGSVSTLTIQRTQQEDSAVYLCASSFDRGYSPLHFGNGTRLTVT.